One sample yielded the 13 T cell receptor beta chains listed below, sequenced in a study of tissue T cells after allogeneic stem cell transplantation. Sequenced by immunoSEQ multiplex PCR; TCRdb stores in-frame clones only, minus some. The sample consists of about 7,700 clones, roughly 38% of them appearing once. The time point was: mouse harvest day 14 after allogeneic transplant. The graft held 10^6 splenic CD5+ T cells and 10^7 T-cell-depleted bone marrow cells. The sample comprised skin. These receptors were collected from a female BALB/c mouse given C57BL/6 T cells with graft-versus-host disease after an allogeneic hematopoietic cell transplant.

On this clone itself: Gene names and germline match the mouse. The read terminates 1 residue ahead of where the CDR3 ends, so the germline J gene completes it. The chain combines TRBV3 with TRBJ1-6, with D hard to call. TRBJ1-6 is treated as an ORF (open reading frame) with a function not yet certain. The V gene lost 3 bases and the J gene lost 4 bases, with 4 bases spanning the gap. CDR3 length: 13 residues. Per germline, CDR1 SNHLY and CDR2 FYNGKV (reference sequence). CDR3 protein: CASSFTYNSPLYF. The part of the CDR3 DNA that was read is TGTGCCAGCAGCTTTACGTATAATTCGCCCCTCTAC.

This clone turned up a few times. Gene names follow the mouse nomenclature. Coverage ceases 1 residue before the CDR3 finishes, and the germline J gene fills in the end. The genes are TRBV26 and TRBJ2-7; D tentatively fits TRBD1 or TRBD2 (6 bases each). Germline V gives CDR1 KGHPV, CDR2 FQNQEV (reference sequence). The CDR3 runs 13 residues. Trimming took 3 bases from V and 2 from J, leaving 8 bases between them. The CDR3 region is CASSLGGAYEQYF. Partial CDR3 DNA: TGTGCCAGCAGTCTTGGGGGCGCCTATGAACAGTAC.

Comments on this clone: Each gene name is a mouse one. The read comes to an end 1 residue before the CDR3 does, leaving the germline J gene to fill in the end. V and J are TRBV13-1 and TRBJ2-3, with a weak D call TRBD2 (6 bases). V dropped 0 bases and J dropped 0 bases, with 14 bases sitting between them. The CDR3 contains 17 residues. Germline values: CDR1 NSHNY, CDR2 SYGAGN. The CDR3 reads CASSDARLGSSAETLYF. Incomplete CDR3 DNA: TGTGCCAGCAGTGATGCGAGGCTGGGGTCTAGTGCAGAAACGCTGTAT.

This clone was counted between two and nine times. Gene names refer to mouse genes. The CDR3 is cut off 1 residue early in the read; its end comes from the germline J gene. This chain uses TRBV26 with TRBJ2-3; D call uncertain. The CDR3 loop spans 13 amino acids. V shed 4 bases and J shed 0 bases, with 5 bases lying between them. The germline gives CDR1 KGHPV, CDR2 FQNQEV (reference sequence). The CDR3 bases that were read are TGTGCCAGCAGTCCGGGCAGTGCAGAAACGCTGTAT. Residues: CASSPGSAETLY. The entire CDR3 sequence reads CASSPGSAETLYF.

As concerns this clone: The genes are named according to mouse. The sequenced part of the CDR3 DNA is TGCACCTGCAGTGCCAGGGACTATAATTCGCCCCTCTAC. Protein: CTCSARDYNSPLY. The entire CDR3 reads CTCSARDYNSPLYF. The V and J genes are TRBV1 and TRBJ1-6, with TRBD1 as a possible D gene (5 bases). The DNA ends 1 residue before the CDR3 does, and the rest of the CDR3 is filled in from the germline J gene. TRBJ1-6 is known as an ORF, though its function is uncertain. The CDR3 is 14 amino acids. Trimming left V 3 bases short and J 3 bases short, with 6 bases between. The germline gives CDR1 NSQYPW, CDR2 LRSPGD (reference sequence).

A word on this clone: Gene names and germline match the mouse. The sequenced fragment ends 1 residue before the CDR3 boundary, so the rest is inferred from the germline J gene. The gene calls are TRBV26 and TRBJ2-5; D gene ambiguous. The V end was cut by 2 bases, the J end by 3 bases, with 6 bases between. Germline CDR1 reads KGHPV; CDR2 reads FQNQEV (reference sequence). The CDR3 contains 13 residues. CDR3 DNA (partial): TGTGCCAGCAGTCTGGGACCGCAAGACACCCAGTAC. It specifies CASSLGPQDTQY. The whole CDR3 protein is CASSLGPQDTQYF.

This clone was counted only a few times. These gene names are mouse names. The read halts 1 residue ahead of the CDR3 end, with the missing end drawn from the germline J gene. The chain recombines TRBV16 with TRBJ2-4, with TRBD2 identical over 8 bases. Germline V lookup: CDR1 SGHSA, CDR2 FRNQAP. This CDR3 has 16 amino acids. V was pared by 2 bases and J by 1 base, with 5 bases of the junction left unmatched. The CDR3 is CASSLHWGRGQNTLYF. CDR3 bases read: TGTGCAAGCAGCTTACACTGGGGGAGGGGTCAAAACACCTTGTAC. Full variable domain (rest looked up from reference TRBV16 and TRBJ2-4): NAGVIQTPRHKVTGKGQEATLWCEPISGHSAVFWYRQTIVQGLEFLTYFRNQAPIDDSGMPKERFSAQMPNQSHSTLKIQSTQPQDSAVYLCASSLHWGRGQNTLYFGAGTRLSVL.

For this clone: Any gene name here is a mouse gene name. Sequencing ends 1 residue short of the CDR3 end; the germline J gene provides the rest. The rearrangement joins TRBV12-1 to TRBJ2-5; 9 bases agree with TRBD1. CDR1 is SGHSN and CDR2 is HYEKVE in the germline V gene. The CDR3 runs to 12 residues. The trim removed 7 bases at V and 8 bases at J, leaving 6 bases unmatched. The CDR3 sequence: CASSGTGFTQYF. The DNA read from the CDR3 is TGTGCCAGTTCCGGGACAGGGTTCACCCAGTAC.

This clone is classed as medium-sized (0.01 to 0.1%). Mouse gene names and germline throughout. The read is 1 residue too short to cover the CDR3 end, so that end is filled in from the germline J gene. The chain recombines TRBV23 with TRBJ2-5. Per germline, CDR1 KGHTA and CDR2 FQNQQP. The CDR3 totals 14 residues. CDR3: CSSSQDVNQDTQYF. CDR3 bases read: TGCTCCAGCAGTCAAGACGTTAACCAAGACACCCAGTAC.

Comments on this clone: Gene names refer to mouse genes. The CDR3 end falls 1 residue outside the read, so it is completed with the germline J gene. The rearrangement joins TRBV13-2 to TRBJ2-1, with D maybe TRBD2 (7 bases). Germline V gene lookup returns CDR1 NNHNN and CDR2 SYGAGS (reference sequence). The CDR3 totals 14 residues. Trimming left V 0 bases short and J 7 bases short, with 11 bases between. The DNA read from the CDR3 is TGTGCCAGCGGTGATGGGGGGGCGGGGGCTGAGCAGTTC. As protein: CASGDGGAGAEQF. The entire CDR3 protein reads CASGDGGAGAEQFF.

Sample share makes this clone medium-sized. Genes and germline come from the mouse. Read sequence stops 1 residue before the CDR3 end, and the germline J gene provides the missing end. The chain carries TRBV19 and TRBJ2-1; TRBD2 matches at 12 bases. This CDR3 contains 16 residues. Germline assignment: CDR1 FNHDT and CDR2 SITEND (reference sequence). With V trimmed by 4 bases and J by 7 bases, 9 bases remained unmatched. CDR3 loop: CASSYRLGGRRAEQFF. CDR3 DNA, as far as it was read: TGTGCCAGCAGTTACAGACTGGGGGGGCGCCGGGCTGAGCAGTTC.

Points on this clone: Mouse germline and gene names are used. The read ends 1 residue before the CDR3 terminus; that terminus is restored from the germline J gene. The rearrangement uses TRBV3 and TRBJ2-4; D gene ambiguous. Germline CDR1 is SNHLY and CDR2 is FYNGKV (reference sequence). This CDR3 has 14 amino acids. V was cut by 2 bases and J by 0 bases, with 6 bases left in between. CDR3 sequence reads: CASSLRQSQNTLYF. The sequenced CDR3 bases are TGTGCCAGCAGCTTACGACAAAGTCAAAACACCTTGTAC.

In this sample, this clone turned up a few times. The genes are named according to mouse. The observed sequence ends 1 residue before the CDR3 terminus, with the missing tail filled in from the germline J gene. The chain has TRBV13-3 and TRBJ2-7; 7 positions match TRBD1. Germline CDR1 NNHDY, CDR2 SYVADS. The CDR3 is 13 residues long. The junction had 2 bases not matched to a gene; V was cut back by 4 bases and J by 1 base. The part of the CDR3 DNA that was read is TGTGCCAGCAGTCGGGACAGTTCCTATGAACAGTAC. This gives the protein CASSRDSSYEQY. The complete CDR3 reads CASSRDSSYEQYF.